One and the same sample provided the 10 T cell receptor beta chains below, sequenced in a study of cytotoxic CD8 clonotypes in ibrutinib-treated CLL. Profiled with immunoSEQ multiplex PCR; TCRdb holds only in-frame clones, not every one. Altogether approximately 70,000 clones are present, around 81% being singletons, with the ten largest covering 6% to 9%. Sequences were derived from PBMCs, sampled at disease progression, from a patient treated with ibrutinib. Source of these receptors: a human donor with chronic lymphocytic leukemia.

This clone rates as medium-sized (0.01 to 0.1%). This chain links TRBV4-1 with TRBJ1-6; TRBD1 aligns across 7 bases. The CDR3 length is 17 residues. CDR1 and CDR2 (germline): MGHRA, YSYEKL. The junction had 9 bases not matched to a gene; V was cut back by 4 bases and J by 3 bases. The CDR3 DNA reads as TGCGCCAGCAGCCTCGCCACCGACAGGGACTATAATTCACCCCTCCACTTT. Protein sequence: CASSLATDRDYNSPLHF.

The chain employs TRBV6-5 and TRBJ2-1; D gene uncertain. Per germline, CDR1 MNHEY and CDR2 SVGAGI. Trimming shortened V by 6 bases and J by 0 bases, and 12 bases separated the two germline ends. The CDR3 is 15 residues long. The CDR3 reads CASSRDQASYNEQFF. CDR3 sequence (DNA): TGTGCCAGCAGCCGAGATCAGGCCTCCTACAATGAGCAGTTCTTC.

This sequence joins TRBV7-6 and TRBJ1-3; 9 bases fit TRBD1. Losses at the gene ends were 4 bases for V and 4 bases for J; bases not matched to a gene: 5. The CDR3 covers 15 residues. Germline lookup yields CDR1 SGHVS and CDR2 FNYEAQ. The CDR3 region is CASSSGTGRGNTIYF. The CDR3, as DNA: TGTGCCAGCAGCTCCGGGACAGGGCGGGGAAACACCATATATTTT.

The CDR3 sequence is CASSLGGTEQYF. Written as DNA, the CDR3 is TGCGCCAGCAGCTTGGGAGGTACCGAGCAGTACTTC. The V and J genes are TRBV5-1 and TRBJ2-7; D gene uncertain. The ends were cut back, 0 bases at V and 6 bases at J, with 7 bases in the middle. The CDR3 extends over 12 amino acids. CDR1 SGHRS and CDR2 YFSETQ come from the germline V gene.

This chain links TRBV28 with TRBJ2-3; TRBD2 might be the D (5 bases). This CDR3 spans 15 amino acids. The germline V and J ends were trimmed by 1 base and 1 base, with 9 bases remaining between them. In germline, CDR1 is MDHEN, CDR2 SYDVKM. The CDR3 sequence: CASSLLGLGTDTQYF. In DNA, the CDR3 is TGTGCCAGCAGTTTATTAGGACTCGGCACAGATACGCAGTATTTT. The full variable domain, its missing parts supplied by reference TRBV28 and TRBJ2-3, is DVKVTQSSRYLVKRTGEKVFLECVQDMDHENMFWYRQDPGLGLRLIYFSYDVKMKEKGDIPEGYSVSREKKERFSLILESASTNQTSMYLCASSLLGLGTDTQYFGPGTRLTVL.

The chain employs TRBV19 and TRBJ1-1, with D possibly being TRBD1 (5 bases). Germline CDR1 and CDR2: LNHDA and SQIVND (reference sequence). V lost 5 bases and J lost 6, with 16 bases in between. The CDR3 has 14 amino acids. CDR3 loop: CASSLAGFIPEAFF. CDR3 in DNA: TGTGCCAGTAGTCTGGCAGGGTTCATCCCTGAAGCTTTCTTT.

V gene TRBV5-1 combines with J gene TRBJ2-3; 8 nucleotides match TRBD1. The V segment lost 4 bases and the J segment 2 bases; nucleotides outside the gene matches: 3. Germline V gene lookup returns CDR1 SGHRS and CDR2 YFSETQ. This CDR3 region has 14 residues. The CDR3 nucleotides are TGCGCCAGCAGCACGGGACAGGTCACAGATACGCAGTATTTT. Translation gives CASSTGQVTDTQYF. Together with reference TRBV5-1 and TRBJ2-3, the CDR3 gives the full variable domain: KAGVTQTPRYLIKTRGQQVTLSCSPISGHRSVSWYQQTPGQGLQFLFEYFSETQRNKGNFPGRFSGRQFSNSRSEMNVSTLELGDSALYLCASSTGQVTDTQYFGPGTRLTVL.

The rearrangement links TRBV7-9 to TRBJ2-2; TRBD2 might be the D (6 bases). The CDR3 contains 15 residues. The V gene's germline CDR1 is SEHNR and CDR2 FQNEAQ (reference sequence). The V end was cut by 0 bases, the J end by 3 bases, with 8 bases between. This CDR3 reads CASSLARGYTGELFF. CDR3 DNA sequence: TGTGCCAGCAGCTTAGCGCGGGGATACACCGGGGAGCTGTTTTTT.

The rearrangement uses TRBV5-1 and TRBJ2-3; possible D gene TRBD2, 6 bases. The V and J ends lost 0 bases and 1 base respectively, with 9 bases between them. The germline gives CDR1 SGHRS, CDR2 YFSETQ. CDR3 length: 15 residues. CDR3 DNA: TGCGCCAGCAGCTTGGGGGCTAGCGGCACAGATACGCAGTATTTT. Its translation is CASSLGASGTDTQYF.

This chain joins TRBV5-5 and TRBJ2-4; no firm D call. Between the trimmed V and J ends, which lost 3 bases and 0 bases, there was a span of 13 bases. CDR1 SGHKS and CDR2 YYEKEE come from the germline V gene (reference sequence). The CDR3 is made up of 16 amino acids. For the CDR3, the DNA is TGTGCCAGCAGCTCTTCGACGGTGCTAGCCAAAAACATTCAGTACTTC. This codes for CASSSSTVLAKNIQYF.